These 5 T cell receptor beta chains were sequenced from one sample in a study of cytomegalovirus exposure and HLA in healthy donors. The protocol was immunoSEQ multiplex PCR, while the TCRdb copy is restricted to in-frame clones and leaves out a portion. The profile shows some 210,000 clones, more than 75% of them singletons. Sample: PBMCs. Receptors were obtained from a woman aged 18-29 years in good health and CMV-seropositive.

This clone showed up just a few times. V gene TRBV2 combines with J gene TRBJ1-1, with 7 bases identical to TRBD1. CDR3 length: 13 residues. Trimming cost V 7 bases and J 0 bases; bases outside gene matches: 2. The germline gives CDR1 SNHLY, CDR2 FYNNEI. CDR3 nucleotides: TGTGCCAGCATAGGGGGCATGAACACTGAAGCTTTCTTT. Protein: CASIGGMNTEAFF.

The CDR3 DNA follows: TGTGCCATCAGTGAGAGAACAGGTGATGGCTACACCTTC. It codes for CAISERTGDGYTF. The chain recombines TRBV10-3 with TRBJ1-2; a weak D match, TRBD1 (5 bases). This CDR3 is 13 amino acids long. Trimming removed 2 bases at V and 6 bases at J, with 10 bases between. Per the germline V gene, CDR1 is ENHRY and CDR2 is SYGVKD.

This chain connects TRBV4-2 to TRBJ2-2; weak D call: TRBD1 (6 bases). CDR1 and CDR2 from the germline V gene are LGHNA and YNFKEQ. The V end lost 0 bases, the J end lost 4 bases, and 9 bases lay between the germline ends. The CDR3 length is 15 residues. CDR3 coding DNA: TGTGCCAGCAGCCAAGATGGGGGCTTCACCGGGGAGCTGTTTTTT. Translating gives CASSQDGGFTGELFF.

This chain connects TRBV13 to TRBJ2-1; TRBD2 is a possible D gene (5 bases). The CDR3 sequence is 14 residues long. The V gene's germline CDR1 is PRHDT and CDR2 FYEKMQ (reference sequence). Between the trimmed V and J ends, which lost 1 base and 4 bases, there was a span of 8 bases. The CDR3: CASSLEGSYNEQFF. CDR3 in DNA: TGTGCCAGCAGCTTAGAAGGGAGTTACAATGAGCAGTTCTTC.

The V gene is TRBV5-6, the J gene TRBJ2-3; a weak D match, TRBD2 (6 bases). The CDR3 runs to 15 residues. Trimming left V 0 bases short and J 3 bases short, with 11 bases between. Germline V lookup: CDR1 SGHDT, CDR2 YYEEEE. The CDR3: CASSLGLVRTDTQYF. CDR3 nucleotides: TGTGCCAGCAGCTTGGGACTAGTACGGACAGATACGCAGTATTTT.